The 2 T cell receptor beta chains given below trace back to one sample, sequenced in a study of regulatory dendritic cells for organ transplantation. The antigens for these receptors are not known. Sequencing used immunoSEQ multiplex PCR; TCRdb keeps in-frame clones, though not all of them. The sample carries about 12,000 clones, roughly 86% recorded once. Sorted subsets were CFSE-labeled and cultured roughly 5 days with allogeneic dendritic cells. Sequencing was done on a sample of naive CD8+ T cells from blood cultured with dendritic cells. Subset given: CD45RA+ naive T cells. The receptors derive from a human donor in good health.

In its sample, this clone was seen once. Relative to the germline gene, one junction end is altered; a read error may explain this. The chain couples TRBV6-6 to TRBJ2-7; D unresolved. CDR1 and CDR2 (germline): MNHNY, SVGAGI (reference sequence). This CDR3 contains 15 residues. This chain's CDR3 is CASSYFPSAQTEQYF. CDR3 sequence (DNA): TGTGCCAGCAGCTACTTTCCGTCTGCCCAGACCGAGCAGTACTTC.

The chain has TRBV4-3 and TRBJ2-4; the D is unclear. V was pared by 3 bases and J by 2 bases, with 11 bases between. The CDR3 length is 15 residues. Germline V lookup: CDR1 LGHNA, CDR2 YSLEER. DNA of the CDR3: TGCGCCAGCAGCCAGGGTGTCCTACCCAAAAACATTCAGTACTTC. Translated: CASSQGVLPKNIQYF.